This TCR beta chain was sequenced in a study of T cell responses to AZD1222 COVID-19 vaccine (dated by TCRdb to about 2021). Regarding the research as a whole: TCR sequencing was performed for approximately 240 trial participants, of whom 200 to 220 were given two doses of AZD1222 and some 26 were given two doses of MenACWY control vaccine. Trial participants were enrolled by age into subgroups of 18-55, 56-69 and 70-plus years, and around 150, 28 and 57 TCR-sequenced participants, respectively, were included in these subgroups. What the study reported, not specific to this receptor: CD4 TCRs associated with the vaccine covered the entire spike protein, and the dominant responses were in regions 160-218 and 743-854. The 56-69-year group was small, and its depth increase did not reach significance, likely because of low power. Participants were mostly white British and included more females than males, and it was suggested by the authors that clonal diversity may have been underestimated. Nearly half of unique spike-specific TCRs reportedly recognized epitopes outside regions mutated in the B.1.351 and B.1.1.7 variants. Because no day 14 peak-response samples were available, repertoires were characterized only after the peak T cell response. Only five to seven AZD1222 recipients were SARS-CoV-2 seropositive at baseline, limiting conclusions about previously exposed vaccinees. After two AZD1222 doses, both the breadth and the depth of spike-specific TCRs were significantly higher than at day 0 and than in MenACWY recipients.

Trimmed from V: 5 bases; trimmed from J: 4 bases; junction bases lacking a gene match: 1. The CDR3 goes from the cysteine to the phenylalanine over 13 residues. Only CDR3 DNA is held: 39 bases, read in frame from base 1. In the germline V gene, CDR1 corresponds to SGHVS and CDR2 to FNYEAQ. Sample time point, as interpreted from the label and publication: about 28 days (+/-7) after the second vaccine dose. AZD1222 recipients given second doses at about 4 weeks or at about 12 weeks were pooled, since spike-specific TCR depth and breadth were not found to differ between the two schedules. The vaccinee samples were drawn from two UK trials, COV001 and COV002, one of which was a single-blind randomized controlled phase 2/3 trial testing AZD1222 (ChAdOx1 nCoV-19) in healthy adults. For TCRbeta chain sequencing, PBMC samples from trial participants were taken at day 0 and at day 28 after the second dose.

The CDR3 regions of human TCRbeta chains were subjected to immunosequencing. In the paper's pipeline: TCRs in the repertoires were compared against a reference library of SARS-CoV-2-specific TCRs that had been generated with the MIRA antigen-specificity platform. Breadth was defined as the fraction of unique TCRs that were SARS-CoV-2-associated, and depth was defined as the fraction of total T cells that were SARS-CoV-2-associated. Each spike-specific TCR was assigned to its reactive spike region and to a CD4 or CD8 class using the MIRA data. Log10-transformed breadth and depth values were compared by one-way ANOVA with Sidak's multiple comparisons tests. Entries here come from immuneACCESS through TCRdb and include only in-frame sequences with V and J called. Some clones fail to appear in such tables; in the studies checked, an unresolved V gene covers under half of the shortfall, and the cause of the remainder is unknown. That table is the source of V, J and clone size, and D and trimming were worked out from the DNA. The sample yields 100,000 or so clones; 80% to 90% were counted once. The ten largest clones take up roughly 10% of the sample.

With regard to this clone: Which antigen it targets is not known. The sample holds no much larger clone one base away, and base qualities are not on file.

Here the sequenced sample was peripheral blood, taken 28 days after the second AZD1222 dose. The rearrangement joined TRBV7-6 to TRBJ2-5; 10 bases in the middle match TRBD1. The clonotype was recovered from an adult who received the AZD1222 COVID-19 vaccine. The base sequence is TGTGCCAGCAGCGACAGGGGGCGAGAGACCCAGTACTTC. The encoded protein is CASSDRGRETQYF.